The T cell receptor (beta chain) under discussion was sequenced for a study of molecular identifiers for immune sequencing clone quantification. V lost 4 bases and J lost 3; bases outside the gene matches: 3. CDR3 length: 14 amino acids. Germline CDR1 and CDR2: SGHVS and FQNEAQ. Both previously described methods and listed TCR primers were employed to make bulk TCR libraries. TCRdb ran MiXCR on the PCR reads and lists one entry per CDR3 protein. The sample yields over 550,000 distinct CDR3 sequences, around 25% seen once. This clonotype was detected a few times. No antigen is known for it. Study-wide results and limits: Highly expanded clone sizes could end up underestimated if a barcode were shared by identical TCR molecules.

The sequenced sample consisted of naive CD8+ T cells from blood, with Jurkat cell RNA spiked in. This sample's subset: FACS-sorted CD8+CD4-CCR7+CD45RA+ naive T cells. The TCR was taken from a human donor in good health. Some libraries in this study had Jurkat cell RNA spiked in. The rearrangement links TRBV7-8 to TRBJ2-1, with 7 bases aligning to TRBD1. Here the CDR3 reads CASSSRQGYNEQFF. The DNA for the CDR3 is TGTGCCAGCAGCTCCCGACAGGGCTACAATGAGCAGTTCTTC.